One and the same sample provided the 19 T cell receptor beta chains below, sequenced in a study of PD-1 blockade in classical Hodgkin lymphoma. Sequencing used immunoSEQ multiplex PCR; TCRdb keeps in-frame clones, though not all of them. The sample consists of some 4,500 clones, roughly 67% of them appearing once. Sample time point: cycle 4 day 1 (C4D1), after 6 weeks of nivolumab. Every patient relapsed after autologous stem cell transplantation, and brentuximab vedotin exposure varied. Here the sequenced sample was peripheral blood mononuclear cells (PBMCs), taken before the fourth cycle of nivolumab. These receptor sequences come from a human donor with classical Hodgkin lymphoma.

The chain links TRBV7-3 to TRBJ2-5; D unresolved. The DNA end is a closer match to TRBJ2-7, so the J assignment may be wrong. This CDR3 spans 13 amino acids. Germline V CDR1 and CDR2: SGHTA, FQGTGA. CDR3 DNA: TGTGCCAGCAGCTTAGGCCCGGGCGACGAGCAGTACTTC. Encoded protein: CASSLGPGDEQYF.

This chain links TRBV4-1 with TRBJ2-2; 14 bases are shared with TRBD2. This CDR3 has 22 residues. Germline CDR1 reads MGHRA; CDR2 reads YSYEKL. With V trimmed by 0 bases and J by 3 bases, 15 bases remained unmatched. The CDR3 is CASSQDQNPGLAGGQHTGELFF. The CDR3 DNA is TGCGCCAGCAGCCAAGACCAAAATCCAGGACTAGCGGGAGGACAGCACACCGGGGAGCTGTTTTTT.

CDR3 amino acids: CASRGAGYYNEQFF. The CDR3 region has the DNA TGTGCCAGCAGGGGAGCGGGATATTACAATGAGCAGTTCTTC. The chain is built from TRBV27 and TRBJ2-1; 7 bases are a match to TRBD2. The CDR3 length is 14 residues. CDR1 and CDR2 (germline): MNHEY, SMNVEV (reference sequence). Trimming took 6 bases from V and 4 from J; bases not matched to a gene: 6.

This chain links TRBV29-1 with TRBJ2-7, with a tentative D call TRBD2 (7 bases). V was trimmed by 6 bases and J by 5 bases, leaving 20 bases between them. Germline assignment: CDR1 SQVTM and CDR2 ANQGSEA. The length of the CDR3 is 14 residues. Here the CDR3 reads CSVLTGGRADEQYF. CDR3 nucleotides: TGCAGCGTCCTGACAGGAGGGAGGGCCGACGAGCAGTACTTC.

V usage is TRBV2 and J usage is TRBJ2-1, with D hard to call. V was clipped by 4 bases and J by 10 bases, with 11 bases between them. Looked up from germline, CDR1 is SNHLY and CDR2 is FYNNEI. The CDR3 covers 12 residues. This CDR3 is CASSAPPGEQFF. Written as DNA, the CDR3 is TGTGCCAGCAGTGCTCCTCCTGGGGAGCAGTTCTTC.

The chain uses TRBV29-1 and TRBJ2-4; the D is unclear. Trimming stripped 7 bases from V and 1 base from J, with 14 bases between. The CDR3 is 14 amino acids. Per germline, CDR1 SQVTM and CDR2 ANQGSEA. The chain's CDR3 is CSAAAMGAKNIQYF. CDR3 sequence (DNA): TGCAGCGCAGCAGCCATGGGGGCCAAAAACATTCAGTACTTC.

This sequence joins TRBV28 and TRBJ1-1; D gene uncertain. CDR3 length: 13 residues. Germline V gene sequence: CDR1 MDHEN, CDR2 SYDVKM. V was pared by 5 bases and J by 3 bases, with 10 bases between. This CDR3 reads CASSPGSDTEAFF. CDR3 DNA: TGTGCCAGCAGTCCCGGATCAGACACTGAAGCTTTCTTT.

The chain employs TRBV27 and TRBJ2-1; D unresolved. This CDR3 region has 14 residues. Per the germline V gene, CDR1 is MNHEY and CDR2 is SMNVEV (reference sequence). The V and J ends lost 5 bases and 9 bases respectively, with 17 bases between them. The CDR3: CASSVKGIRGEQFF. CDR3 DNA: TGTGCCAGCAGTGTTAAAGGTATACGCGGTGAGCAGTTCTTC.

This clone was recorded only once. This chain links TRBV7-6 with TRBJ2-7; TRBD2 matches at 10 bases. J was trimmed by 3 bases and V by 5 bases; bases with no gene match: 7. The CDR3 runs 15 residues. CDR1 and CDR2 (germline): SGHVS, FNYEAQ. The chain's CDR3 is CASSRELAGNYEQYF. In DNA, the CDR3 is TGTGCCAGCAGCCGAGAACTAGCGGGGAACTACGAGCAGTACTTC.

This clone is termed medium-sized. The CDR3 reads CASSTSGLGSYNEQFF. The CDR3 DNA is TGTGCCAGCAGCACCTCCGGACTAGGCTCCTACAATGAGCAGTTCTTC. The chain is built from TRBV5-5 and TRBJ2-1, with TRBD2 matching over 7 bases. Losses at the gene ends were 4 bases for V and 0 bases for J; bases not matched to a gene: 7. Germline loops: CDR1 SGHKS, CDR2 YYEKEE (reference sequence). The CDR3 consists of 16 residues.

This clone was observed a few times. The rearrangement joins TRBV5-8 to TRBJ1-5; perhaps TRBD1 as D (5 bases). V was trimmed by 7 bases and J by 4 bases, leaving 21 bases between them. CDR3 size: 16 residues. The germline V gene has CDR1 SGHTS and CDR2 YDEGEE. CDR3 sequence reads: CASLREGTWQNQPQHF. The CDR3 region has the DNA TGTGCCAGCTTGAGGGAGGGGACCTGGCAGAATCAGCCCCAGCATTTT.

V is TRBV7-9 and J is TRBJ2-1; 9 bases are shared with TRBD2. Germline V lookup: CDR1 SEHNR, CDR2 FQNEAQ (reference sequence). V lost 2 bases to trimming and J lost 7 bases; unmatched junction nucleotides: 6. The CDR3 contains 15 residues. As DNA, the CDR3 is TGTGCCAGCAGCTTACGACTAGCGGTAGTAAATGAGCAGTTCTTC. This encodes CASSLRLAVVNEQFF.

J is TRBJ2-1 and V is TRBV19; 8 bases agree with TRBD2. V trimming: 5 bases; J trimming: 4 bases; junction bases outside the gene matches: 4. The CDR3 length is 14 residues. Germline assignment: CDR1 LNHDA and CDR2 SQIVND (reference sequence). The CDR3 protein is CASSRSGVYNEQFF. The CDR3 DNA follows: TGTGCCAGTAGTCGTAGCGGGGTGTACAATGAGCAGTTCTTC.

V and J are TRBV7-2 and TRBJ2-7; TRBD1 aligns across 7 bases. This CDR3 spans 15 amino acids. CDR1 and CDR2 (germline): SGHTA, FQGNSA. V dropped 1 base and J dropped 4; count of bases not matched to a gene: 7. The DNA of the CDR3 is TGTGCCAGCAGCTTAGTTCCGAGGGGGCGGTACGAGCAGTACTTC. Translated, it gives CASSLVPRGRYEQYF.

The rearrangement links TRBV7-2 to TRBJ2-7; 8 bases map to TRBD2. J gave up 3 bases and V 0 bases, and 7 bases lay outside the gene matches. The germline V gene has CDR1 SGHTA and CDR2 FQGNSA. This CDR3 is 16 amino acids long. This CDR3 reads CASSLAALADVYEQYF. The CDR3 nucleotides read TGTGCCAGCAGCTTAGCAGCACTAGCGGATGTCTACGAGCAGTACTTC.

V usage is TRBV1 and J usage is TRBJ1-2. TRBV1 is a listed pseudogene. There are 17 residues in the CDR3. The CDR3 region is CTSSEHTFRSVDYGYTF. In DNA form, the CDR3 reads TGCACCAGCAGTGAACACACGTTTCGGAGCGTCGACTATGGCTACACCTTC.

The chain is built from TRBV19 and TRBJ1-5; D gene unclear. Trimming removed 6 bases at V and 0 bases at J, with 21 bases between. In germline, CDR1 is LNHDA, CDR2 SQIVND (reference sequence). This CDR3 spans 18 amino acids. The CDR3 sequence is CASRGIGRRTASNQPQHF. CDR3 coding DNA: TGTGCCAGTAGGGGGATAGGACGGAGAACAGCTAGCAATCAGCCCCAGCATTTT.

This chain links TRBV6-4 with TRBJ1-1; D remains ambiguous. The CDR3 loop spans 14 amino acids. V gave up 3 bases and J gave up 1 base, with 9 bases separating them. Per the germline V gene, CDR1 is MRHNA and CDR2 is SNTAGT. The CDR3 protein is CASSERAGNTEAFF. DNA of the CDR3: TGTGCCAGCAGTGAGAGGGCAGGGAACACTGAAGCTTTCTTT.

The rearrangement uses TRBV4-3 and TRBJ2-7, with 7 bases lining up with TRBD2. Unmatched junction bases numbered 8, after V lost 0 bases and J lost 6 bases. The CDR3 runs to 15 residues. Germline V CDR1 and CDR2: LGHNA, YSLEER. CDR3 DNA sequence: TGCGCCAGCAGCCAAGACGGCGGGAGATTCTCCGAGCAGTACTTC. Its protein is CASSQDGGRFSEQYF.